The 31 T cell receptor beta chains reported below all come from one sample, sequenced in a study of T cell responses to AZD1222 COVID-19 vaccine. TCRdb's table, derived via immunoSEQ multiplex PCR, lists solely in-frame clones and lacks some. The sample includes 150,000 to 200,000 clones, more than 85% of them seen just once. The sample here was peripheral blood, taken 28 days after the second AZD1222 dose. The receptors come from an adult who received the AZD1222 COVID-19 vaccine.

The chain recombines TRBV6-4 with TRBJ1-6; TRBD1 might be the D (6 bases). Germline V gene data show CDR1 as MRHNA and CDR2 as SNTAGT. V shed 4 bases and J shed 7 bases, with 8 bases lying between them. The CDR3 consists of 13 residues. The CDR3 DNA follows: TGTGCCAGCAGTGGGACAGTGAATTCACCCCTCCACTTT. Translation gives CASSGTVNSPLHF.

This sequence joins TRBV1 and TRBJ2-3; TRBD2 is the table's D call, not checked against the DNA. TRBV1 has pseudogene status. CDR3 length: 15 amino acids. The CDR3 reads CTSPPSGRGTDTQYF. CDR3 in DNA: TGCACCAGCCCCCCTAGCGGGAGAGGGACAGATACGCAGTATTTT.

This sequence joins TRBV24-1 and TRBJ2-2; 8 positions agree with TRBD1. Germline loops: CDR1 KGHDR, CDR2 SFDVKD. CDR3 length equals 14 residues. V shed 7 bases, J shed 4 bases, and the junction held 4 bases outside the gene matches. The CDR3 nucleotides are TGTGCCACCAGCCGGACAGGGCCCACCGGGGAGCTGTTTTTT. Translation gives CATSRTGPTGELFF.

The V gene is TRBV6-4, the J gene TRBJ2-7; D perhaps matches TRBD2 (6 bases). V dropped 6 bases and J dropped 1 base, with 13 bases sitting between them. Germline CDR1 is MRHNA and CDR2 is SNTAGT. The CDR3 sequence is 14 residues long. This chain's CDR3 is CASSPGTGSYEQYF. The CDR3 DNA follows: TGTGCCAGCAGCCCCGGGACTGGTTCCTACGAGCAGTACTTC.

V and J are TRBV12-3 or TRBV12-4 and TRBJ2-7; no clear D. This CDR3 contains 13 residues. V lost 4 bases, J lost 5 bases, and 12 bases lay in between. The CDR3 sequence: CASSSGSLDEQYF. The CDR3 DNA is TGTGCCAGCAGTTCGGGCAGTCTCGACGAGCAGTACTTC.

This sequence joins TRBV28 and TRBJ2-5; TRBD1 or TRBD2 may be the D gene (5 bases each). Germline lookup yields CDR1 MDHEN and CDR2 SYDVKM. Deletions cut 6 bases from V and 10 bases from J, with 24 bases between. This CDR3 contains 15 residues. Written as DNA, the CDR3 is TGTGCCAGCAGGCCGACCGGGACGACGAGCATCATCCAGTACTTC. Translation: CASRPTGTTSIIQYF.

The chain is built from TRBV5-1 and TRBJ2-1; the match to TRBD2 covers 7 bases. This CDR3 spans 14 amino acids. V shed 0 bases, J shed 6 bases, and the junction held 3 bases outside the gene matches. CDR1 and CDR2 (germline): SGHRS, YFSETQ. The CDR3 reads CASSLGLAVNEQFF. In DNA, the CDR3 is TGCGCCAGCAGCTTGGGACTAGCCGTCAATGAGCAGTTCTTC.

The chain combines TRBV25-1 with TRBJ2-2; D may be TRBD1 or TRBD2 (5 bases each). The V gene lost 3 bases and the J gene lost 7 bases, with 12 bases spanning the gap. Germline CDR1 is MGHDK and CDR2 is SYGVNS. CDR3 length: 14 amino acids. The CDR3 region is CASSDRMGVGELFF. For the CDR3, the DNA is TGTGCCAGCAGTGATCGAATGGGGGTCGGGGAGCTGTTTTTT.

V usage is TRBV25-1 and J usage is TRBJ2-3; D might be TRBD1 or TRBD2, each matching 5 bases. Between the trimmed V and J ends, which lost 6 bases and 1 base, there was a span of 11 bases. Germline assignment: CDR1 MGHDK and CDR2 SYGVNS. This CDR3 region has 14 residues. The DNA for the CDR3 is TGTGCCAGCAGCGGGGTCAGGGGCACAGATACGCAGTATTTT. Protein sequence: CASSGVRGTDTQYF.

CDR3 loop: CASSAPDSQGDYNSPLHF. The CDR3 DNA reads TGTGCCAGCAGCGCCCCAGACAGTCAGGGGGATTATAATTCACCCCTCCACTTT. This chain connects TRBV5-6 to TRBJ1-6, with 7 bases matching TRBD1. This CDR3 region has 18 residues. The germline V gene has CDR1 SGHDT and CDR2 YYEEEE. The junction had 14 bases not matched to a gene; V was cut back by 4 bases and J by 4 bases.

The genes are TRBV7-9 and TRBJ1-1; no definite D call. In germline, CDR1 is SEHNR, CDR2 FQNEAQ (reference sequence). Trimming left V 5 bases short and J 7 bases short, with 14 bases between. The CDR3 has 13 amino acids. The CDR3 DNA reads TGTGCCAGCAGCCCCCCCGGGGTAAGTGAAGCTTTCTTT. Protein: CASSPPGVSEAFF.

The chain employs TRBV6-5 and TRBJ1-1, with 7 bases lining up with TRBD1. CDR1 and CDR2 (germline): MNHEY, SVGAGI. There are 13 residues in the CDR3. Trimming at V came to 7 bases and at J to 7 bases, leaving 9 bases not matched to a gene. The CDR3 reads CASNLGQIFEAFF. The CDR3 DNA follows: TGTGCCAGCAATCTGGGACAGATATTTGAAGCTTTCTTT.

This sequence joins TRBV19 and TRBJ2-7; 7 bases match TRBD2. V shed 5 bases and J 3 bases; nucleotides not matched to a gene: 10. Germline assignment: CDR1 LNHDA and CDR2 SQIVND (reference sequence). The CDR3 spans 15 residues. The CDR3 region has the DNA TGTGCCAGTAGTCCTACCTCTAGCGGATACTACGAGCAGTACTTC. Translation: CASSPTSSGYYEQYF. Full variable domain (rest looked up from reference TRBV19 and TRBJ2-7): DGGITQSPKYLFRKEGQNVTLSCEQNLNHDAMYWYRQDPGQGLRLIYYSQIVNDFQKGDIAEGYSVSREKKESFPLTVTSAQKNPTAFYLCASSPTSSGYYEQYFGPGTRLTVT.

The gene calls are TRBV28 and TRBJ1-5; D gene unclear. The germline CDR1 and CDR2 sequences are MDHEN and SYDVKM. Trimming pared 6 bases from V and 0 bases from J, leaving 6 bases between. The CDR3 is 13 amino acids. The CDR3 DNA follows: TGTGCCAGCAGGCAGGATAGCAATCAGCCCCAGCATTTT. It specifies CASRQDSNQPQHF.

J is TRBJ1-1 and V is TRBV10-3, with D uncertain. CDR1 is ENHRY and CDR2 is SYGVKD in the germline V gene. The V end lost 2 bases, the J end lost 7 bases, and 11 bases lay between the germline ends. This CDR3 is 13 amino acids long. CDR3 DNA sequence: TGTGCCATCAGTGAGAATTCCGCGAATGAAGCTTTCTTT. It encodes CAISENSANEAFF.

V and J are TRBV27 and TRBJ1-2, with 8 bases fitting TRBD1. The junction had 10 bases not matched to a gene; V was cut back by 5 bases and J by 5 bases. Germline loops: CDR1 MNHEY, CDR2 SMNVEV (reference sequence). This CDR3 has 15 amino acids. The CDR3 region is CASSPGQGYIYGYTF. The CDR3 region has the DNA TGTGCCAGCAGTCCCGGACAGGGTTATATTTATGGCTACACCTTC.

Comment on this clone: Other DNA sequences from this sample encode an identical CDR3 as well. This chain links TRBV9 with TRBJ1-2; D gene uncertain. Trimming pared 0 bases from V and 2 bases from J, leaving 5 bases between. The CDR3 totals 13 residues. From germline, CDR1 is SGDLS and CDR2 YYNGEE. The DNA of the CDR3 is TGTGCCAGCAGCGTAGACCGGAACTATGGCTACACCTTC. Its translation is CASSVDRNYGYTF.

V and J are TRBV5-6 and TRBJ1-5; D is ambiguous. V gave up 0 bases and J gave up 0 bases, with 7 bases separating them. The CDR3 has 15 residues. CDR1 is SGHDT, CDR2 YYEEEE, per germline. CDR3 in amino acids: CASSLARLSNQPQHF. CDR3 sequence (DNA): TGTGCCAGCAGCTTGGCCCGGCTTAGCAATCAGCCCCAGCATTTT.

The V call is TRBV6-2 or TRBV6-3, the J call TRBJ2-4; 11 bases agree with TRBD2. Germline lookup yields CDR1 MNHEY and CDR2 SVGEGT. The CDR3 is 19 residues long. With 6 bases clipped from V and 0 bases from J, the junction kept 13 bases outside the gene matches. CDR3 region: CASRPTGTSGVLAKNIQYF. CDR3 nucleotide sequence: TGTGCCAGCAGGCCTACCGGGACTAGCGGAGTCCTAGCCAAAAACATTCAGTACTTC.

The rearrangement uses TRBV3-1 (or the pseudogene TRBV3-2) and TRBJ2-1, with a weak D call TRBD2 (6 bases). The germline V gene encodes CDR1 LGHDT and CDR2 YNNKEL (reference sequence). V gave up 0 bases and J gave up 5 bases, with 14 bases separating them. CDR3 length equals 16 residues. The CDR3 DNA sequence: TGTGCCAGCAGCCAAGATAAGAGGACTACTAACAATGAGCAGTTCTTC. This encodes CASSQDKRTTNNEQFF.

This chain links TRBV11-2 with TRBJ2-7, with D possibly being TRBD2 (6 bases). Germline V lookup: CDR1 SGHAT, CDR2 FQNNGV. The CDR3 contains 13 residues. V lost 5 bases and J lost 5, with 13 bases in between. CDR3 in DNA: TGTGCCAGCAGCGGGACGGGGGACCACGAGCAGTACTTC. This translates into CASSGTGDHEQYF.

For the CDR3, the DNA is TGTGCCAGTAGTATAGGGGCAGGGCCGGTAAATCAGCCCCAGCATTTT. Residues: CASSIGAGPVNQPQHF. V is TRBV19 and J is TRBJ1-5; a possible D gene is TRBD1 (5 bases). The germline V and J ends were trimmed by 1 base and 4 bases, with 14 bases remaining between them. Germline loops: CDR1 LNHDA, CDR2 SQIVND (reference sequence). The CDR3 covers 16 residues.

The V gene is TRBV28, the J gene TRBJ1-1; unclear D gene. Germline V gene lookup returns CDR1 MDHEN and CDR2 SYDVKM. V was trimmed by 1 base and J by 1 base, leaving 4 bases between them. This CDR3 has 13 amino acids. The CDR3 sequence: CASSLSANTEAFF. In nucleotides, the CDR3 is TGTGCCAGCAGTTTATCAGCGAACACTGAAGCTTTCTTT.

The chain couples TRBV19 to TRBJ1-5; D ambiguous. The V end was cut by 1 base, the J end by 3 bases, with 7 bases between. The length of the CDR3 is 14 residues. Per the germline V gene, CDR1 is LNHDA and CDR2 is SQIVND (reference sequence). CDR3 nucleotides: TGTGCCAGTAGTATAGGGAGGGCCAATCAGCCCCAGCATTTT. Translating gives CASSIGRANQPQHF. The complete variable domain, with remaining parts taken from reference TRBV19 and TRBJ1-5, reads DGGITQSPKYLFRKEGQNVTLSCEQNLNHDAMYWYRQDPGQGLRLIYYSQIVNDFQKGDIAEGYSVSREKKESFPLTVTSAQKNPTAFYLCASSIGRANQPQHFGDGTRLSIL.

V usage is TRBV24-1 and J usage is TRBJ2-5; TRBD2 matches at 9 bases. The CDR3 totals 15 residues. V gave up 3 bases and J gave up 5 bases; unmatched junction bases: 6. Germline CDR1 is KGHDR and CDR2 is SFDVKD. The CDR3 nucleotides read TGTGCCACCAGTGATGGGGCGGGAGGGCAGGAGACCCAGTACTTC. Protein product: CATSDGAGGQETQYF.

V usage is TRBV6-5 and J usage is TRBJ2-1, with D perhaps TRBD1 (6 bases). The V and J ends lost 4 bases and 1 base respectively, with 14 bases between them. Germline assignment: CDR1 MNHEY and CDR2 SVGAGI. There are 16 residues in the CDR3. DNA of the CDR3: TGTGCCAGCAGTTCCAGGACAGATGTATCCTACAATGAGCAGTTCTTC. Its translation is CASSSRTDVSYNEQFF.

The chain joins TRBV27 to TRBJ2-7, with TRBD2 matching 7 bases. The germline gives CDR1 MNHEY, CDR2 SMNVEV (reference sequence). The CDR3 runs to 15 residues. The V gene end was trimmed by 5 bases and the J gene end by 4 bases; junction bases not matched to a gene: 11. DNA of the CDR3: TGTGCCAGCAGTCCCCCCGCGCGGGAGTGGTACGAGCAGTACTTC. Translation gives CASSPPAREWYEQYF.

V gene TRBV18 combines with J gene TRBJ1-2; 9 nucleotides match TRBD1. V trimming: 4 bases; J trimming: 6 bases; junction bases outside the gene matches: 3. Germline V gene sequence: CDR1 KGHSH, CDR2 LQKENI. CDR3 size: 13 residues. The CDR3 bases are TGTGCCAGCTCACAACAGGGGGCGAATGGCTACACCTTC. Its protein product is CASSQQGANGYTF.

This chain uses TRBV11-2 with TRBJ1-1, with D unclear. The V gene lost 0 bases and the J gene lost 0 bases, with 14 bases spanning the gap. Germline V gene sequence: CDR1 SGHAT, CDR2 FQNNGV. The length of the CDR3 is 17 residues. CDR3 nucleotides: TGTGCCAGCAGCTTAGAAGGGCGGATTCCTATGAACACTGAAGCTTTCTTT. Residues: CASSLEGRIPMNTEAFF.

The J gene is TRBJ2-1, the V gene TRBV28; weak D call: TRBD2 (5 bases). CDR3 length: 15 amino acids. The germline V gene encodes CDR1 MDHEN and CDR2 SYDVKM. The V and J ends lost 3 bases and 8 bases respectively, with 17 bases between them. The CDR3 DNA follows: TGTGCCAGCAGTTTTATTGTCGGGGTCCATCATGAGCAGTTCTTC. This codes for CASSFIVGVHHEQFF.

This clone has more than one count but fewer than ten. The genes are TRBV18 and TRBJ1-5, with 10 bases aligning to TRBD1. Germline loops: CDR1 KGHSH, CDR2 LQKENI. The CDR3 length is 19 residues. J gave up 0 bases and V 4 bases, and 12 bases lay outside the gene matches. The CDR3: CASSRIPGQGSISNQPQHF. The DNA for the CDR3 is TGTGCCAGCTCACGAATACCGGGACAGGGGAGTATTAGCAATCAGCCCCAGCATTTT.